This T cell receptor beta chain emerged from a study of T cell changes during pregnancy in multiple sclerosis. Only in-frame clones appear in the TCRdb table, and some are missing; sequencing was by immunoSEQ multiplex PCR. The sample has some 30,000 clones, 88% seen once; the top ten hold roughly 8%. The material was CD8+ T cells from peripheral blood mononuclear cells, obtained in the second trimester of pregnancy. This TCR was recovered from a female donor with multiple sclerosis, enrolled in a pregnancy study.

The CDR3 protein is CASSYTTGGAETQYF. In DNA form, the CDR3 reads TGTGCCAGCAGTTACACGACAGGGGGGGCGGAGACCCAGTACTTC. The chain uses TRBV6-5 and TRBJ2-5; 9 nucleotides align to TRBD1. This CDR3 is 15 amino acids long. With 2 bases clipped from V and 5 bases from J, the junction kept 6 bases outside the gene matches. From germline, CDR1 is MNHEY and CDR2 SVGAGI.